This TCR beta chain was captured by sequencing in a study of Ad26.COV2.S vaccination and SARS-CoV-2 variants. Study-wide context: Each vaccinee took Ad26.COV2.S intramuscularly, once or twice 56 days apart. Study results and caveats: Analyses of TCR breadth and depth may have underestimated total T cell responses.

In regard to this clone: Its matching antigen is unknown.

Germline V gene sequence: CDR1 MDHEN, CDR2 SYDVKM. This CDR3 has 14 residues. The ends were cut back, 5 bases at V and 7 bases at J, with 14 bases in the middle. Assay: immunoSEQ multiplex PCR; the TCRdb copy retains only in-frame clones and omits some. The data hold just over 350,000 clones, with approximately 81% observed a single time. Treatment of the sample: around 19 received Ad26.COV2.S at low or high dose, single or two shots; about 5 received placebo; per-sample allocation not given. Specimen acquisition occurred on day 63 following the initial vaccine or placebo injection. Recruitment in Boston yielded a donor of adult age, 18-55 years.

The sequence came from a person aged 18-60 years who received the Ad26.COV2.S COVID-19 vaccine or a placebo. V gene TRBV28 combines with J gene TRBJ1-4, with D possibly being TRBD1 (6 bases). Sequenced material: peripheral blood, taken in a trial of Ad26.COV2.S vaccine versus placebo. The CDR3, as DNA: TGTGCCAGCAGTGGAGGAGGGGGAAGTGAAAAACTGTTTTTT. Translation gives CASSGGGGSEKLFF.